A single sample gave rise to the 9 T cell receptor beta chains below, sequenced in a study of blood T cell repertoires in COVID-19 (dated by TCRdb to about 2020). The library was made by the immunoSEQ multiplex PCR assay. TCRdb took this table from immuneACCESS and kept in-frame rearrangements with V and J called. Such tables lack part of the clones; where checked against another copy, unresolved V genes explain under half of the gap, and the rest is unexplained. In this sample the table shows 150,000 to 200,000 clones, around 87% of which occur a single time. The ten largest account for 3% to 4% of the sample. Sequenced sample: peripheral blood. These receptors originate from a man younger than 35 with active or convalescent COVID-19.

V usage is TRBV12-3 or TRBV12-4 and J usage is TRBJ2-3; D unresolved. V was trimmed by 2 bases and J by 2 bases, leaving 5 bases between them. There are 13 residues in the CDR3. The CDR3 loop is CASSLYVTDTQYF. The CDR3 DNA reads TGTGCCAGCAGTTTATATGTCACAGATACGCAGTATTTT.

The rearrangement uses TRBV27 and TRBJ1-2; 9 bases fit TRBD1. J gave up 6 bases and V 3 bases, and 11 bases lay outside the gene matches. This CDR3 has 16 residues. CDR1 is MNHEY and CDR2 is SMNVEV in the germline V gene (reference sequence). The chain's CDR3 is CASSFRLGQGLNGYTF. CDR3 in DNA: TGTGCCAGCAGTTTCCGTCTCGGACAGGGGCTAAATGGCTACACCTTC.

The sample holds one count of this clone. The CDR3 here is CASSLLGQGHEQYV. CDR3 bases: TGTGCCAGCAGCTTGCTGGGACAGGGTCACGAGCAGTACGTC. V usage is TRBV5-5 and J usage is TRBJ2-7; 9 nucleotides agree with TRBD1. This CDR3 has 14 residues. Looked up from germline, CDR1 is SGHKS and CDR2 is YYEKEE (reference sequence). J was trimmed by 5 bases and V by 1 base; bases with no gene match: 4.

The chain recombines TRBV19 with TRBJ2-5; 8 bases fit TRBD2. Germline CDR1 reads LNHDA; CDR2 reads SQIVND (reference sequence). There are 14 residues in the CDR3. J gave up 9 bases and V 5 bases, and 11 bases lay outside the gene matches. The CDR3 reads CASSLPGLGGAQYF. The CDR3 nucleotides read TGTGCCAGTAGTTTGCCGGGACTAGGAGGGGCCCAGTACTTC.

The chain has TRBV13 and TRBJ1-2; tentative D call: TRBD1 (6 bases). Per the germline V gene, CDR1 is PRHDT and CDR2 is FYEKMQ (reference sequence). The germline V and J ends were trimmed by 2 bases and 2 bases, with 9 bases remaining between them. CDR3 length: 14 amino acids. CDR3 in amino acids: CASSLYGGNYGYTF. The CDR3 DNA follows: TGTGCCAGCAGCTTATATGGGGGCAACTATGGCTACACCTTC.

The rearrangement joins TRBV5-5 to TRBJ2-5; TRBD2 matches at 7 bases. This CDR3 comprises 13 residues. With V trimmed by 5 bases and J by 4 bases, 5 bases remained unmatched. Germline loops: CDR1 SGHKS, CDR2 YYEKEE (reference sequence). The CDR3 bases are TGTGCCAGCAGGAAGGGAGGGGTAGAGACCCAGTACTTC. This gives the protein CASRKGGVETQYF.

This rearrangement joins TRBV2 to TRBJ1-4, with 7 bases aligning to TRBD1. The CDR3 is 16 amino acids. Unmatched junction bases numbered 15, after V lost 6 bases and J lost 8 bases. CDR1 is SNHLY, CDR2 FYNNEI, per germline. The CDR3 loop is CASRERTGVRGEKLFF. DNA for the CDR3: TGTGCCAGCAGGGAACGTACAGGGGTCCGAGGGGAAAAACTGTTTTTT.

This rearrangement joins TRBV19 to TRBJ2-1; 11 bases agree with TRBD2. The V and J ends lost 8 bases and 7 bases, in that order; junction bases with no gene match: 4. Germline assignment: CDR1 LNHDA and CDR2 SQIVND (reference sequence). The CDR3 has 13 residues. The CDR3 spells CASGLAGANEQFF. CDR3 in DNA: TGTGCCAGTGGACTAGCGGGTGCAAATGAGCAGTTCTTC.

V and J are TRBV2 and TRBJ2-2; possibly TRBD2 for D (7 bases). Trimming pared 6 bases from V and 6 bases from J, leaving 14 bases between. This CDR3 region has 14 residues. Germline assignment: CDR1 SNHLY and CDR2 FYNNEI. CDR3 sequence (DNA): TGTGCCAGCAGCGCGGACAGCGGGGCCGGGGAGCTGTTTTTT. Its translation is CASSADSGAGELFF.